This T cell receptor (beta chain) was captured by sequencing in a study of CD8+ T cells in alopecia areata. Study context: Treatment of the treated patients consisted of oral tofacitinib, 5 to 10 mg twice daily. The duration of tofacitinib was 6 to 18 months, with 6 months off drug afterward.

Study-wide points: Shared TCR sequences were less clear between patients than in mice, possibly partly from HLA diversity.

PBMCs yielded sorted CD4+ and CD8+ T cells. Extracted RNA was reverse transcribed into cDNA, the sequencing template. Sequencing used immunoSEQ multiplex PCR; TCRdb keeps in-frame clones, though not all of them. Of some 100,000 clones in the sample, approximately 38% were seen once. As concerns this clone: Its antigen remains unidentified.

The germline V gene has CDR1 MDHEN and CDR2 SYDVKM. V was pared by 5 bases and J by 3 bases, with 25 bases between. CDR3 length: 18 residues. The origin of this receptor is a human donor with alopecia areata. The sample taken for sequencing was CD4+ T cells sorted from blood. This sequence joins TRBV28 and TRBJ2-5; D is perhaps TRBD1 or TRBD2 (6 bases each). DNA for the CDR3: TGTGCCAGCAGTCCCCGGGGGCTAGCGAGGAGGCTAGAAGAGACCCAGTACTTC. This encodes CASSPRGLARRLEETQYF.